Described below is a single TCR beta chain sequence and its context. The data stem from a study of blood T cell repertoires in COVID-19. Across the whole study: PBMCs, B-cell-depleted T cells, or T cells provided the cDNA or gDNA that made up the material.

This CDR3 contains 19 residues. V was trimmed by 2 bases and J by 3 bases, leaving 24 bases between them. Looked up from germline, CDR1 is SGHTA and CDR2 is FQGNSA. Original data processing: Nucleated cell counts were estimated from reference gene primer amplification. The table came from immunoSEQ multiplex PCR; TCRdb's copy has only in-frame clones and leaves some out. That table is the source of V, J and clone size, and D and trimming were worked out from the DNA. Of around 130,000 clones listed, 70% to 90% are singletons. This sequence originates from a man between 65 and 80 years old with active COVID-19. Sequencing was carried out using peripheral blood. J is TRBJ2-3 and V is TRBV7-2, with D perhaps matching TRBD2 (5 bases). This CDR3 is CASSLRPKTSGLVTDTQYF. The CDR3 DNA reads TGTGCCAGCAGCTTACGGCCTAAGACGTCGGGGTTAGTTACAGATACGCAGTATTTT.